This TCR beta chain was recovered during a study of T cell repertoires in cytomegalovirus infection. Study summary: Selected CMV epitopes included recently identified HLA-C-restricted ones as well as well-studied HLA-B-restricted ones. CMV infection plus the matching HLA type was flagged by public TCR beta signatures.

Germline V CDR1 and CDR2: MNHEY, SVGEGT. The CDR3 extends over 14 amino acids. Trimming left V 6 bases short and J 6 bases short, with 17 bases between. Study-level points and caveats: The study found HLA-C-restricted CMV-specific TCR beta clonotypes dominating the ex vivo response. The cumulative frequency of public TCR beta families distinguished individuals who carried CMV together with the relevant HLA.

This clonotype appeared a few times. The target antigen is unknown. TCRdb independently ran MiXCR on the reads; one entry per CDR3 protein. The sample shows a few hundred thousand distinct CDR3 sequences, 40% of them seen only once. The chain couples TRBV6-2 or TRBV6-3 to TRBJ1-2; D gene unclear. The clonotype comes from a human donor in good health (CMV status not recorded). Some clones in this sample may be carry-over from other donors' samples. Sequenced here: cultured PBMCs, sampled from culture after CMV antigen stimulation. The CDR3 nucleotides read TGTGCCAGCAGGGAGACCGGCACCGACCATGGCTACACCTTC. This encodes CASRETGTDHGYTF.